The entry below gives a single T cell receptor (beta chain) sequence along with its context. Its antigen is unknown. These data belong to a study of cytomegalovirus exposure and HLA in healthy donors. This PCR relied on a set of 60 Vbeta primers and 13 Jbeta primers. Sequencing used immunoSEQ multiplex PCR; TCRdb keeps in-frame clones, though not all of them. The data hold some 96,000 clones, with under 85% observed a single time. The study's findings and limits: Most likely, a cluster of highly shared sequence variants arose as a sequencing artifact.

Germline values: CDR1 SGHRS, CDR2 YFSETQ. V was pared by 0 bases and J by 0 bases, with 11 bases between. The CDR3 loop spans 16 amino acids. The gene calls are TRBV5-1 and TRBJ2-3, with D perhaps matching TRBD1 (5 bases). Sequencing was carried out using PBMCs. This TCR came from a man aged 35-49 years in good health and CMV-seronegative. The CDR3 DNA reads as TGCGCCAGCAGCTTGGGACAGTTACCGAGCACAGATACGCAGTATTTT. This translates into CASSLGQLPSTDTQYF.